What follows describes a single T cell receptor (beta chain). Its antigen is as yet unknown. The authors combined CD45RO+ cells with CCR7-negative CD45RA+ TemRA cells as CD8 memory. Trimming took off 5 bases at V and 0 bases at J, with 8 bases between the two ends. The CDR3 sequence is 13 residues long. Germline-derived CDR1 and CDR2 are SEHNR and FQNEAQ (reference sequence). The sample originates from a study of shared clonotypes between healthy human individuals. The overall study: There were three CD4 naive, three CD4 memory, two CD8 naive and one CD8 memory plates per donor.

Findings of the study overall: Non-shared clonotypes had lower generation probabilities than clonotypes shared by all four sorted-subset donors.

Profiled with immunoSEQ multiplex PCR; TCRdb holds only in-frame clones, not every one. The table records 300,000 to 400,000 clones, around 87% of them present only once. J is TRBJ2-7 and V is TRBV7-9, with D maybe TRBD2 (6 bases). The receptor's source is a man aged 18-30 years in good health. Sequenced input: memory CD8+ T cells sorted from blood. Documented subset: CD45RO+ cells pooled with CCR7-negative TemRA cells. The CDR3 reads CASSPGGSYEQYF. The CDR3 DNA reads TGTGCCAGCAGCCCCGGGGGCTCCTACGAGCAGTACTTC.